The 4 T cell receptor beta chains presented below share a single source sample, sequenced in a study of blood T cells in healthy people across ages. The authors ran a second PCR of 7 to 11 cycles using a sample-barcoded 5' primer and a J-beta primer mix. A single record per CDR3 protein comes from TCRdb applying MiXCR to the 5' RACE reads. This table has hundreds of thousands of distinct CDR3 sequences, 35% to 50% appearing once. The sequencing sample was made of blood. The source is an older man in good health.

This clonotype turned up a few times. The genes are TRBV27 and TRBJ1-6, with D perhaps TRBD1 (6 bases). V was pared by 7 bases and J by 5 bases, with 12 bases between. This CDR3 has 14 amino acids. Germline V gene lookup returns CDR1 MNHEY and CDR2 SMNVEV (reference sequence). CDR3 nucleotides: TGTGCCAGCACCCGACAGGATAATAATTCACCCCTCCACTTT. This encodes CASTRQDNNSPLHF.

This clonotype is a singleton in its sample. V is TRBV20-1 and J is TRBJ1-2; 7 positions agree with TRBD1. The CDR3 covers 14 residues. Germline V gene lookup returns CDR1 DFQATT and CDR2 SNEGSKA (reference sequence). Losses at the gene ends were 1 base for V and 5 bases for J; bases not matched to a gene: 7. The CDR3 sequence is CSARGKTGTYGYTF. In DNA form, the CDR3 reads TGCAGTGCTAGAGGCAAGACAGGGACTTATGGCTACACCTTC.

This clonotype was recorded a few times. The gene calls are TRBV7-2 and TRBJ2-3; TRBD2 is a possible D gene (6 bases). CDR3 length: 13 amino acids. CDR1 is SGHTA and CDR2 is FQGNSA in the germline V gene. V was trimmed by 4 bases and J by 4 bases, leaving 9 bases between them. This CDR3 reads CASSSGTPDTQYF. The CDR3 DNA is TGTGCCAGCAGCTCCGGGACTCCAGATACGCAGTATTTT. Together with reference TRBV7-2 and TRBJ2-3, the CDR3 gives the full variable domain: GAGVSQSPSNKVTEKGKDVELRCDPISGHTALYWYRQSLGQGLEFLIYFQGNSAPDKSGLPSDRFSAERTGGSVSTLTIQRTQQEDSAVYLCASSSGTPDTQYFGPGTRLTVL.

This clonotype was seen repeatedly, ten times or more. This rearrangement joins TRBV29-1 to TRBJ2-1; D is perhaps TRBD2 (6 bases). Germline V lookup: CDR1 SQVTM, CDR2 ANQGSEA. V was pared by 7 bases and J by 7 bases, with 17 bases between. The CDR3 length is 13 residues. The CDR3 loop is CSERGGPGNEQFF. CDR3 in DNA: TGCAGCGAGAGGGGAGGTCCAGGTAATGAGCAGTTCTTC.